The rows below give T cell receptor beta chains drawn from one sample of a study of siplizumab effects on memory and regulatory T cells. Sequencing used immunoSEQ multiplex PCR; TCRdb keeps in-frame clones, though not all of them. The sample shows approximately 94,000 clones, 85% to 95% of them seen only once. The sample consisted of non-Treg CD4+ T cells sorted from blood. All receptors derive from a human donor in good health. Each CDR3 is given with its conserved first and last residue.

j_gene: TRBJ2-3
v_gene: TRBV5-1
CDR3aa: CASSLVRAGRNADTQYF

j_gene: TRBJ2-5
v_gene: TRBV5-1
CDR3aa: CASSSRGPGTQYF

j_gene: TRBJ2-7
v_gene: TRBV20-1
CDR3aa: CSVAGPYEQYF

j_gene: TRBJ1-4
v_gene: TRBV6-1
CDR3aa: CASSDGGQNEKLFF

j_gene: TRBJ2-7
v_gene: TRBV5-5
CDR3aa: CASSSPPGTSGRAPYYEQYF

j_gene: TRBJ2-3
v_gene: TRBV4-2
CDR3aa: CASSQDKRRTSGRTDTQYF

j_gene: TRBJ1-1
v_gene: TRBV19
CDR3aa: CASSMGGNTEAFF

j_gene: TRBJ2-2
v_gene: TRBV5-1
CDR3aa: CASSAEGDQRSGELFF

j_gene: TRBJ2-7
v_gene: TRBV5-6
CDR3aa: CASSLAAGGTYEQYF

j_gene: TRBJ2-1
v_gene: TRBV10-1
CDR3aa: CASVGGNEQFF

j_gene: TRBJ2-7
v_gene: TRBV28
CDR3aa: CASNSGNKYEQYF

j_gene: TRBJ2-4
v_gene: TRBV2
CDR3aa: CASRLAGHSNIQYF

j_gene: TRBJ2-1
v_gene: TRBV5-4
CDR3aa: CASSPGLAKSYEQFF

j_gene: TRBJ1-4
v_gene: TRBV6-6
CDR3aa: CASSYRWVSEKLFF

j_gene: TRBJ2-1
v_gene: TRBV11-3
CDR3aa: CASSLGAGGPGDEQFF

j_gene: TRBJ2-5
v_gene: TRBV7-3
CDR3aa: CASSIDSRETQYF

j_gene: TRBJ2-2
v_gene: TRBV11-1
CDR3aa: CASSFSIGRAIGELFF

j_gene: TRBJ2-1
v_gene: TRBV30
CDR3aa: CAWSGSSVEQFF

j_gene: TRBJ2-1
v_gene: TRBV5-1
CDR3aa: CASSLDGRAKNEQFF

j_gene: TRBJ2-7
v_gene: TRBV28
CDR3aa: CASSLGLVPTTINF

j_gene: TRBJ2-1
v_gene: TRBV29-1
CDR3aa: CSASSGRTNSYNEQFF

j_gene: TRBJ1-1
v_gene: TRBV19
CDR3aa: CASRSDSLRVGTEAFF

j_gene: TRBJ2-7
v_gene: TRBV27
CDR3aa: CASSREGRRDEQYF

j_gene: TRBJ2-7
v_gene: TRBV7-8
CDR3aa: CASSLLGGGAYEQYF

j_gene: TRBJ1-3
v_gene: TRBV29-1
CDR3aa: CSGGQGGGNTIYF

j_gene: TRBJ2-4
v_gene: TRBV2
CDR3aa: CASSASRAKNIQYF

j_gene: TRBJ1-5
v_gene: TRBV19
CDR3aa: CASSLGQVHQPQHF

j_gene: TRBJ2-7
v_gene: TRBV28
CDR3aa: CASLRTPSSYEQYF

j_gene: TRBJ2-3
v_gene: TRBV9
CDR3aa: CASSHRDRGTDTQYF

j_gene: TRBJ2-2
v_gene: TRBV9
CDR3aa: CASSGLENTGELFF

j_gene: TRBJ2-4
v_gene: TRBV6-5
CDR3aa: CASTPGQGQNIQYF

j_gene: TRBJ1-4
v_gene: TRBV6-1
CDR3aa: CASSPGGAFPNF

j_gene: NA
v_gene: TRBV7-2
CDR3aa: CASSLRQGWSEQYF

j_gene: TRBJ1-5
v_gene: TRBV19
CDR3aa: CASSNRQGLSNQPQHF

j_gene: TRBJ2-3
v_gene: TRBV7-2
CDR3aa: CASSHRIADTDTQYF

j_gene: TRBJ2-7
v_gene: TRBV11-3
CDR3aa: CASSFIGYEQYF

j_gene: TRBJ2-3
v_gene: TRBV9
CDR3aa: CASSPGVDGRSDTQYF

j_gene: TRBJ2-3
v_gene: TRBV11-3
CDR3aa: CASSLSRGTDTQYF

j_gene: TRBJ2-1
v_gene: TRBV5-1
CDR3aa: CASSSELNSYNEQFF

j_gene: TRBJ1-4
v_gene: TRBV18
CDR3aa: CASSPRGLTEKLFF

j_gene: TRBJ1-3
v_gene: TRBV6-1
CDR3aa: CASSEWADSGNTIYF

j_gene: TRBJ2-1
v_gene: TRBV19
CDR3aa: CASRQAGDNEQFF

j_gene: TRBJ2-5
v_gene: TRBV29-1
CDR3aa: CSVDNGFGGQETQYF

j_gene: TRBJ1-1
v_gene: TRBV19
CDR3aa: CASTAKSRQTLARTEAFF

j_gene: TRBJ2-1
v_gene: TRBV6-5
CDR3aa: CASRGGGGIEFF

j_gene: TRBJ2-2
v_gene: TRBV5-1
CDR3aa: CASSVTGGPRELFF

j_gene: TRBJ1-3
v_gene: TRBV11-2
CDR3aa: CASRPWPENTIYF

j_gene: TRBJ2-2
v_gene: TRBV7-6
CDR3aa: CASSLSEAGELFF

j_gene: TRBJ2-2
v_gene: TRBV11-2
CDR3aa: CASTPVGDTGELFF

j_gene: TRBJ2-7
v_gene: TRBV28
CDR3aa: CASSSPGLAIYEQYF

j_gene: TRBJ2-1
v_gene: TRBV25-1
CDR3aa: CASSEFIGGSTDEQFF

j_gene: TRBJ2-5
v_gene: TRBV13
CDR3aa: CASSTRTGGRETQYF

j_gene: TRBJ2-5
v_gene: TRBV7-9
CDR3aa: CASSPTTPILAGGETQYF

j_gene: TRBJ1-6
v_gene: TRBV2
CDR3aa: CASRGQGQSPLHF

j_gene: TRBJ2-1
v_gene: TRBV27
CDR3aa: CASSLKGWNEQFF

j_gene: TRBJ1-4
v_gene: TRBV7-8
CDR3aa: CASSPYELKDEKLFF

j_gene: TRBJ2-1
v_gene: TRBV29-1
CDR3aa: CSVEISWGNNEQFF

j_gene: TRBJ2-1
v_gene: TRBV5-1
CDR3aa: CASSLGQATGEQFF

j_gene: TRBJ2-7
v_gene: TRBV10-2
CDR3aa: CASREDRGYSYEQYF

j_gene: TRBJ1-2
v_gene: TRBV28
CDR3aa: CASSLGNGYTF